The clone carrying this T cell receptor (beta chain) was seen a few times. V was clipped by 4 bases and J by 8 bases; unmatched bases: 4. Per the germline V gene, CDR1 is KGHSY and CDR2 is FQNENV. This CDR3 contains 12 residues. Method: immunoSEQ multiplex PCR; TCRdb's copy keeps in-frame clones and lacks some. Among about 100,000 clones listed, approximately 94% were seen once. The data were obtained in a study of T cell changes during pregnancy in multiple sclerosis. The rearrangement joins TRBV16 to TRBJ1-1; TRBD1 matches at 7 bases. The sequence was collected from a female donor with multiple sclerosis, enrolled in a pregnancy study. This specimen was peripheral blood, taken in the second trimester of pregnancy. In nucleotides, the CDR3 is TGTGCCAGCAGCCGGGGACAGTACGAAGCTTTCTTT. Residues: CASSRGQYEAFF.